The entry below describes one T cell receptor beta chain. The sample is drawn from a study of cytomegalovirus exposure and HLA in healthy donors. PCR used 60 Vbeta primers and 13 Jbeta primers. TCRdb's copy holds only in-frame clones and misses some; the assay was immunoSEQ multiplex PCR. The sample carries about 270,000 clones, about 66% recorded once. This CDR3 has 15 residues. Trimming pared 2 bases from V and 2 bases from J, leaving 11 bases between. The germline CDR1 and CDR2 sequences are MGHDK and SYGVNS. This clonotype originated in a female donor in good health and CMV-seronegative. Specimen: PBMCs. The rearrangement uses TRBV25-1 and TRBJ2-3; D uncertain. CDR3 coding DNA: TGTGCCAGCAGTGAAACCAGTTACATCACAGATACGCAGTATTTT. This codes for CASSETSYITDTQYF.